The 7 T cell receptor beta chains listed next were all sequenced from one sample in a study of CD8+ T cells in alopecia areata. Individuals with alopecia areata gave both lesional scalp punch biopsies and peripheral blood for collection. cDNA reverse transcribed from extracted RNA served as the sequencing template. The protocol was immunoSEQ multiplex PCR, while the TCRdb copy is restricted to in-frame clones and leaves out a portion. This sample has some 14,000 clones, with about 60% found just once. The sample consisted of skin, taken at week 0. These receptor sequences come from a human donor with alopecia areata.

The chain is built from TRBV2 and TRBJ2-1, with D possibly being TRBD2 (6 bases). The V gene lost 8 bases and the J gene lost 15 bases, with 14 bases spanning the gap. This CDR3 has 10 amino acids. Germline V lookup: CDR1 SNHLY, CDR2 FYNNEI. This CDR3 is CASGEDRAFF. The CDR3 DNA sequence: TGTGCCAGCGGGGAGGACCGCGCGTTCTTC.

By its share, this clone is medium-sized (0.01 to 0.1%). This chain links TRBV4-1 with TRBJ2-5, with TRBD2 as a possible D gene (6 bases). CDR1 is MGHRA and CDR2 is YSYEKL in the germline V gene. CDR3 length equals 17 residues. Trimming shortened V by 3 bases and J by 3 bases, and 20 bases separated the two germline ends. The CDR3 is CASSQERVWGGEETQYF. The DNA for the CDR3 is TGCGCCAGCAGCCAGGAGAGGGTCTGGGGAGGCGAAGAGACCCAGTACTTC.

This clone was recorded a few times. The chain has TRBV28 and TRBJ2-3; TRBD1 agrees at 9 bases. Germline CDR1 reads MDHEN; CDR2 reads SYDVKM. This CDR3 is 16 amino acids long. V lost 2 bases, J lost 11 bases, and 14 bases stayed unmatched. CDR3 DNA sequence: TGTGCCAGCAGTTTAGGGACAGGGTGGCTCGGGGGTGGGCAGTATTTT. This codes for CASSLGTGWLGGGQYF.

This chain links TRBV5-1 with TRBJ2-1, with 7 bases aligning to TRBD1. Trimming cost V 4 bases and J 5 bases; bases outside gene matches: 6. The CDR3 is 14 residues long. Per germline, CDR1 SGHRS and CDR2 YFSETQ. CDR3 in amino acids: CASSPGTVDNEQFF. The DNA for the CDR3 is TGCGCCAGCAGCCCCGGGACAGTCGACAATGAGCAGTTCTTC.

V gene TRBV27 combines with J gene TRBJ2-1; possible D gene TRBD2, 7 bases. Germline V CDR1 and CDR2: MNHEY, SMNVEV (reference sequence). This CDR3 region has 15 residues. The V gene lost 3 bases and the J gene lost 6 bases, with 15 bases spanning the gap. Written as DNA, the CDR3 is TGTGCCAGCAGTTTTATTGGCGGGGGCCTCAATGAGCAGTTCTTC. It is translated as CASSFIGGGLNEQFF.

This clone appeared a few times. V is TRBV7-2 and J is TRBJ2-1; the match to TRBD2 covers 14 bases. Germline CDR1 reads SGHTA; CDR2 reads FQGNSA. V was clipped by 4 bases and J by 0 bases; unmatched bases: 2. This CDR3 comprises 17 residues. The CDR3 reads CASSWTSGGSSYNEQFF. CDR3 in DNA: TGTGCCAGCAGCTGGACTAGCGGGGGGAGCTCCTACAATGAGCAGTTCTTC. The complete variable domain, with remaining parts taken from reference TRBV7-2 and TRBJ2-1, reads GAGVSQSPSNKVTEKGKDVELRCDPISGHTALYWYRQSLGQGLEFLIYFQGNSAPDKSGLPSDRFSAERTGGSVSTLTIQRTQQEDSAVYLCASSWTSGGSSYNEQFFGPGTRLTVL.

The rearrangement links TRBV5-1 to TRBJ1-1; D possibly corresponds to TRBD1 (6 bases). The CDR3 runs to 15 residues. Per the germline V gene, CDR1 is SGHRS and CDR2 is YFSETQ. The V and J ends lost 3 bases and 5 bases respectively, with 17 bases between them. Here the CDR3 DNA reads TGCGCCAGCAGCTCCACTACAGGGATCCGGACTGAAGCTTTCTTT. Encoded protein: CASSSTTGIRTEAFF.